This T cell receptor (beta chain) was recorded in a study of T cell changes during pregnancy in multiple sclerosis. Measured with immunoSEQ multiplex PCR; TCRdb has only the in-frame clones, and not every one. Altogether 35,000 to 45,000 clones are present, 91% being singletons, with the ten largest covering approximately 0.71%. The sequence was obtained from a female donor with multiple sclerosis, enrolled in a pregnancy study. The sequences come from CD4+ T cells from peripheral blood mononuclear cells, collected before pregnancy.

CDR3 sequence reads: CASSPGQGYGYTF. CDR3 coding DNA: TGTGCCAGCAGCCCGGGACAGGGGTATGGCTACACCTTC. This chain connects TRBV5-6 to TRBJ1-2; 10 bases line up with TRBD1. With 4 bases clipped from V and 5 bases from J, the junction kept 2 bases outside the gene matches. The CDR3 spans 13 residues. Germline CDR1 and CDR2: SGHDT and YYEEEE.